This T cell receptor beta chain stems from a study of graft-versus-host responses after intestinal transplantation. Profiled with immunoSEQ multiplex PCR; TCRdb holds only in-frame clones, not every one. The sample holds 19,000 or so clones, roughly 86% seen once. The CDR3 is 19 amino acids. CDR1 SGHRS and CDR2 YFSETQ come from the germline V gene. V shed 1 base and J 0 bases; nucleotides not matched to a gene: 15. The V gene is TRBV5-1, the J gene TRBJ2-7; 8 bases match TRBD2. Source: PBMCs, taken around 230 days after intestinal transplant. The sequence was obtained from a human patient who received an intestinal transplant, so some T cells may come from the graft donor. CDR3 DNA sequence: TGCGCCAGCAGCTTGCCGGGCCCCCTTAGCGGGGCATACTCCTACGAGCAGTACTTC. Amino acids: CASSLPGPLSGAYSYEQYF.